The next 9 T cell receptor beta chains were all read from a single sample in a study of blood T cell repertoires in COVID-19. Data came from immunoSEQ multiplex PCR; TCRdb stores just in-frame clones and leaves some out. Of 85,000 to 100,000 clones listed, roughly nine tenths are singletons. Sequences were obtained from peripheral blood. These receptors were collected from a man aged 60 to 69 with acute or convalescent COVID-19.

The CDR3 DNA follows: TGTGCCAGCAGCCCAGCGGGTTCTAACTATGGCTACACCTTC. Its protein is CASSPAGSNYGYTF. This chain uses TRBV7-9 with TRBJ1-2; no clear D. V was cut by 5 bases and J by 0 bases, with 10 bases left in between. The germline V gene has CDR1 SEHNR and CDR2 FQNEAQ (reference sequence). The CDR3 has 14 amino acids. The whole variable domain, filled in from reference TRBV7-9 and TRBJ1-2, reads DTGVSQNPRHKITKRGQNVTFRCDPISEHNRLYWYRQTLGQGPEFLTYFQNEAQLEKSRLLSDRFSAERPKGSFSTLEIQRTEQGDSAMYLCASSPAGSNYGYTFGSGTRLTVV.

This clone has only one observation. The chain uses TRBV7-9 and TRBJ2-1; 14 nucleotides match TRBD2. Germline-derived CDR1 and CDR2 are SEHNR and FQNEAQ (reference sequence). The CDR3 runs 16 residues. V shed 5 bases, J shed 4 bases, and the junction held 4 bases outside the gene matches. As DNA, the CDR3 is TGTGCCAGCAGCGGGACTAGCGGGGGAAATTACAATGAGCAGTTCTTC. Its translation: CASSGTSGGNYNEQFF.

The chain joins TRBV4-2 to TRBJ1-1, with D perhaps TRBD1 (5 bases). Trimming pared 0 bases from V and 0 bases from J, leaving 11 bases between. The CDR3 covers 16 residues. Germline V gene data show CDR1 as LGHNA and CDR2 as YNFKEQ. The CDR3 coding sequence is TGTGCCAGCAGCCAAGAAGCAGGACACTTGAACACTGAAGCTTTCTTT. This encodes CASSQEAGHLNTEAFF.

The genes are TRBV27 and TRBJ1-2; TRBD1 is a possible D gene (5 bases). CDR1 is MNHEY and CDR2 is SMNVEV in the germline V gene (reference sequence). The germline V and J ends were trimmed by 0 bases and 6 bases, with 23 bases remaining between them. The CDR3 extends over 18 amino acids. The CDR3 nucleotides are TGTGCCAGCAGTTTATCACACAGGAGTCCCACTCTTTTTGATGGCTACACCTTC. Amino acid sequence: CASSLSHRSPTLFDGYTF.

The chain links TRBV7-2 to TRBJ1-4; D ambiguous. Trimming pared 3 bases from V and 7 bases from J, leaving 12 bases between. The CDR3 spans 14 residues. Germline CDR1 is SGHTA and CDR2 is FQGNSA. The DNA of the CDR3 is TGTGCCAGCAGCTTCGCGAGCTTTGGTGAAAAACTGTTTTTT. Translating gives CASSFASFGEKLFF.

The chain uses TRBV2 and TRBJ1-4, with 8 bases aligning to TRBD1. J was trimmed by 8 bases and V by 8 bases; bases with no gene match: 4. The CDR3 sequence is 12 residues long. Germline lookup yields CDR1 SNHLY and CDR2 FYNNEI. CDR3 residues: CASHGQGEKLFF. CDR3 bases: TGTGCCAGCCATGGACAGGGAGAAAAACTGTTTTTT.

CDR3 amino acids: CATSREPRRRQGADTQYF. The CDR3 nucleotides read TGTGCCACCAGCAGAGAACCAAGAAGGCGACAGGGGGCAGATACGCAGTATTTT. The V and J genes are TRBV15 and TRBJ2-3; TRBD1 agrees at 9 bases. This CDR3 region has 18 residues. Germline V CDR1 and CDR2: LNHNV, YYDKDF (reference sequence). V shed 0 bases, J shed 4 bases, and the junction held 11 bases outside the gene matches.

The chain couples TRBV11-1 to TRBJ1-2; D is undetermined. Trimming cost V 3 bases and J 4 bases, with 9 bases left between them. Germline-derived CDR1 and CDR2 are SGHAT and FQDESV (reference sequence). This CDR3 is built from 13 residues. The CDR3 loop is CASSFEGVYGYTF. The CDR3 nucleotides are TGTGCCAGCAGCTTTGAGGGCGTCTATGGCTACACCTTC.

The chain uses TRBV5-4 and TRBJ2-5, with 8 bases lining up with TRBD2. The ends lost 0 bases at V and 2 bases at J; junction bases unmatched: 3. Germline V gene lookup returns CDR1 SGHNT and CDR2 YYREEE (reference sequence). The CDR3 runs to 15 residues. The CDR3 bases are TGTGCCAGCAGCTTGGGAGGGACTAGACAAGAGACCCAGTACTTC. This sequence encodes CASSLGGTRQETQYF.